The 28 T cell receptor beta chains presented below share a single source sample, sequenced in a study of response to subunit inactivated influenza vaccine. TCRdb independently ran MiXCR on the RT-PCR reads; one entry per CDR3 protein. This sample has roughly 630,000 distinct CDR3 sequences; 14% occur once, and the top ten carry less than 9%. Sequencing was performed on PBMCs from blood, taken 14 to 15 days before vaccination. These receptors all stem from a man aged 45-65 years who received an inactivated influenza vaccine.

This chain joins TRBV9 and TRBJ1-2; D remains unclear. Trimming removed 2 bases from V and 8 bases from J, with 10 bases in between. CDR1 SGDLS and CDR2 YYNGEE come from the germline V gene. The length of the CDR3 is 12 residues. Written as DNA, the CDR3 is TGTGCCAGCAGCGTCCCGGGCGGCGGCTACACCTTC. Residues: CASSVPGGGYTF.

This clonotype has ten or more counts. This chain connects TRBV12-3 or TRBV12-4 to TRBJ1-4; D not resolved. The CDR3 is made up of 13 amino acids. Trimming shortened V by 1 base and J by 8 bases, and 8 bases separated the two germline ends. The CDR3 spells CASSLGLREKLFF. Written as DNA, the CDR3 is TGTGCCAGCAGTTTAGGGTTACGAGAAAAACTGTTTTTT.

This clonotype has just a few counts. The chain couples TRBV5-1 to TRBJ2-7, with a tentative D call TRBD2 (6 bases). CDR3 size: 13 residues. Germline loops: CDR1 SGHRS, CDR2 YFSETQ. V dropped 5 bases and J dropped 0 bases, with 9 bases sitting between them. CDR3 in amino acids: CASSSSVSYEQYF. Here the CDR3 DNA reads TGCGCCAGCAGTTCTAGCGTCTCCTACGAGCAGTACTTC. Full variable domain (missing parts from reference TRBV5-1 and TRBJ2-7): KAGVTQTPRYLIKTRGQQVTLSCSPISGHRSVSWYQQTPGQGLQFLFEYFSETQRNKGNFPGRFSGRQFSNSRSEMNVSTLELGDSALYLCASSSSVSYEQYFGPGTRLTVT.

The table lists this clonotype with a few counts. The chain uses TRBV5-1 and TRBJ2-7; 11 positions agree with TRBD2. CDR3 length equals 17 residues. The junction had 8 bases not matched to a gene; V was cut back by 0 bases and J by 3 bases. Germline values: CDR1 SGHRS, CDR2 YFSETQ. The CDR3 reads CASSLELAGGPYYEQYF. As DNA, the CDR3 is TGCGCCAGCAGCTTGGAGCTAGCGGGGGGCCCCTACTACGAGCAGTACTTC.

The chain carries TRBV14 and TRBJ2-7, with a possible D match to TRBD2 (5 bases). The V end lost 0 bases, the J end lost 1 base, and 10 bases lay between the germline ends. This CDR3 spans 15 amino acids. Germline assignment: CDR1 SGHDN and CDR2 FVKESK. The CDR3 DNA reads as TGTGCCAGCAGCCAAGAATCGAGGGCTTCCTACGAGCAGTACTTC. Translating it yields CASSQESRASYEQYF.

This clonotype came up a few times. The rearrangement links TRBV6-1 to TRBJ1-4, with 11 positions matching TRBD1. CDR3 length: 15 amino acids. CDR1 and CDR2 from the germline V gene are MNHNS and SASEGT. V shed 6 bases, J shed 8 bases, and the junction held 8 bases outside the gene matches. The CDR3 nucleotides read TGTGCCAGCAGAGGTACCGGGACAGGGGGAGAAAAACTGTTTTTT. Encoded protein: CASRGTGTGGEKLFF.

This clonotype was found a few times. The chain employs TRBV7-9 and TRBJ2-3; TRBD1 matches 7 bases. J gave up 0 bases and V 3 bases, and 6 bases lay outside the gene matches. The CDR3 spans 16 residues. Per the germline V gene, CDR1 is SEHNR and CDR2 is FQNEAQ (reference sequence). The CDR3 DNA sequence: TGTGCCAGCAGCTTCAGACAGGGTGTGAGCACAGATACGCAGTATTTT. Translating gives CASSFRQGVSTDTQYF.

This clonotype has a handful of counts. The rearrangement joins TRBV12-3 or TRBV12-4 to TRBJ1-1; possible D gene TRBD1, 5 bases. This CDR3 is built from 14 residues. V was clipped by 8 bases and J by 5 bases, with 18 bases between them. CDR3 residues: CASSRRGGGTEAFF. The DNA of the CDR3 is TGTGCCAGCTCCCGACGGGGGGGAGGAACTGAAGCTTTCTTT.

This chain joins TRBV29-1 and TRBJ1-1, with 8 positions matching TRBD1. The germline V gene has CDR1 SQVTM and CDR2 ANQGSEA. After removal of 7 bases from V and 8 bases from J, the junction contained 3 bases not matched to a gene. This CDR3 region has 10 residues. CDR3 sequence: CSGRTGEAFF. The CDR3, as DNA: TGCAGCGGAAGGACAGGGGAAGCTTTCTTT.

CDR3 bases: TGTGCCAGCAGCTGCGTAGGGAGTCGGAATGAGCAGTTCTTC. It translates to CASSCVGSRNEQFF. The V and J genes are TRBV12-3 or TRBV12-4 and TRBJ2-1; a weak D match, TRBD2 (5 bases). The ends were cut back, 6 bases at V and 7 bases at J, with 16 bases in the middle. This CDR3 comprises 14 residues.

This clonotype was recorded a few times. The J gene is TRBJ2-5, the V gene TRBV6-2 or TRBV6-3; TRBD2 is a possible D gene (6 bases). V lost 5 bases to trimming and J lost 0 bases, with 10 bases between them. Looked up from germline, CDR1 is MNHEY and CDR2 is SVGEGT. This CDR3 is 14 amino acids long. The CDR3 is CASSKTRDQETQYF. The CDR3 bases are TGTGCCAGCAGTAAGACTAGAGACCAAGAGACCCAGTACTTC.

The J gene is TRBJ2-2, the V gene TRBV19; D tentatively fits TRBD1 or TRBD2 (5 bases each). The CDR3 extends over 15 amino acids. Per germline, CDR1 LNHDA and CDR2 SQIVND (reference sequence). V lost 5 bases and J lost 0, with 10 bases in between. The CDR3 is CASSAWGTNTGELFF. Here the CDR3 DNA reads TGTGCCAGTAGTGCTTGGGGGACGAACACCGGGGAGCTGTTTTTT. The full variable domain, in which reference TRBV19 and TRBJ2-2 provide the parts outside the CDR3, is DGGITQSPKYLFRKEGQNVTLSCEQNLNHDAMYWYRQDPGQGLRLIYYSQIVNDFQKGDIAEGYSVSREKKESFPLTVTSAQKNPTAFYLCASSAWGTNTGELFFGEGSRLTVL.

A few counts support this clonotype. V and J are TRBV4-1 and TRBJ2-3, with 10 bases identical to TRBD2. CDR1 and CDR2 from the germline V gene are MGHRA and YSYEKL. With 3 bases clipped from V and 6 bases from J, the junction kept 12 bases outside the gene matches. This CDR3 spans 17 amino acids. CDR3 coding DNA: TGCGCCAGCAGCCACCAGGAGCGGGGGGGCCTGTACGATACGCAGTATTTT. Amino acid sequence: CASSHQERGGLYDTQYF.

The table lists this clonotype with a few counts. The rearrangement joins TRBV4-1 to TRBJ2-1, with 7 bases that match TRBD2. Germline CDR1 reads MGHRA; CDR2 reads YSYEKL. This CDR3 has 17 amino acids. With V trimmed by 0 bases and J by 0 bases, 5 bases remained unmatched. The CDR3 sequence is CASSQDSWGGSYNEQFF. In DNA form, the CDR3 reads TGCGCCAGCAGCCAAGATTCGTGGGGGGGCTCCTACAATGAGCAGTTCTTC.

J is TRBJ2-5 and V is TRBV20-1; 7 nucleotides align to TRBD2. Germline CDR1 DFQATT, CDR2 SNEGSKA (reference sequence). This CDR3 spans 15 amino acids. The junction had 12 bases not matched to a gene; V was cut back by 3 bases and J by 5 bases. This CDR3 is CSASRVGMGGETQYF. CDR3 DNA: TGCAGTGCTAGCCGGGTCGGGATGGGGGGGGAGACCCAGTACTTC.

This clonotype showed up many times. The CDR3 loop reads CASSLRVPAQREREGKTDTQYF. CDR3 nucleotides: TGTGCCAGCAGCTTACGGGTACCCGCTCAAAGAGAACGGGAGGGTAAAACAGATACGCAGTATTTT. The V call is TRBV7-2, the J call TRBJ2-3, with TRBD2 matching 8 bases. This CDR3 has 22 amino acids. J lost 3 bases, V lost 2 bases, and 25 bases had no gene match. The V gene's germline CDR1 is SGHTA and CDR2 FQGNSA.

This rearrangement joins TRBV3-1 to TRBJ2-1, with 7 positions matching TRBD2. The germline gives CDR1 LGHDT, CDR2 YNNKEL (reference sequence). This CDR3 comprises 14 residues. The junction had 6 bases not matched to a gene; V was cut back by 5 bases and J by 5 bases. The CDR3 here is CASSSRDYNNEQFF. Written as DNA, the CDR3 is TGTGCCAGCAGCTCCCGGGACTATAACAATGAGCAGTTCTTC.

The chain links TRBV7-6 to TRBJ2-1; TRBD2 agrees at 9 bases. This CDR3 spans 18 amino acids. Germline V lookup: CDR1 SGHVS, CDR2 FNYEAQ. V dropped 2 bases and J dropped 0; count of bases not matched to a gene: 8. The chain's CDR3 is CASSLRAAGGSSYNEQFF. In DNA, the CDR3 is TGTGCCAGCAGCTTAAGGGCAGCGGGGGGTAGCTCCTACAATGAGCAGTTCTTC.

This clonotype was seen at least ten times. This chain links TRBV12-3 or TRBV12-4 with TRBJ1-1, with D uncertain. CDR3 length: 15 amino acids. Trimming left V 1 base short and J 0 bases short, with 9 bases between. The CDR3: CASSLERALNTEAFF. The CDR3 nucleotides read TGTGCCAGCAGTTTAGAGAGGGCTTTGAACACTGAAGCTTTCTTT.

This chain joins TRBV5-1 and TRBJ2-5; TRBD1 is a possible D gene (6 bases). V dropped 3 bases and J dropped 5 bases, with 17 bases sitting between them. The CDR3 is made up of 15 amino acids. Germline CDR1 reads SGHRS; CDR2 reads YFSETQ. CDR3 in amino acids: CASSSTSRGLETQYF. The CDR3 nucleotides read TGCGCCAGCAGCTCCACATCAAGGGGGTTGGAGACCCAGTACTTC. Supplemented by reference TRBV5-1 and TRBJ2-5, the full variable domain reads KAGVTQTPRYLIKTRGQQVTLSCSPISGHRSVSWYQQTPGQGLQFLFEYFSETQRNKGNFPGRFSGRQFSNSRSEMNVSTLELGDSALYLCASSSTSRGLETQYFGPGTRLLVL.

The table lists this clonotype with a few counts. The J gene is TRBJ1-2, the V gene TRBV12-3 or TRBV12-4, with D perhaps TRBD1 (5 bases). Trimming took 7 bases from V and 3 from J, leaving 18 bases between them. This CDR3 has 15 residues. The CDR3 loop reads CASTNRRGAYYGYTF. The CDR3 DNA sequence: TGTGCCAGCACTAATAGGAGGGGTGCCTACTATGGCTACACCTTC.

In this sample, this clonotype turned up a few times. The V and J genes are TRBV12-3 or TRBV12-4 and TRBJ2-3; D perhaps matches TRBD1 (5 bases). The CDR3 covers 16 residues. Trimming left V 7 bases short and J 0 bases short, with 17 bases between. CDR3 sequence: CASTSRQGTSTDTQYF. CDR3 coding DNA: TGTGCCAGCACCTCGCGGCAGGGAACTAGCACAGATACGCAGTATTTT.

This clonotype has at least ten counts. The CDR3 DNA is TGTGCCACCAGCGCGACGACAGGGTATTTCACTGAAGCTTTCTTT. This translates into CATSATTGYFTEAFF. The V call is TRBV15, the J call TRBJ1-1; the match to TRBD1 covers 7 bases. The CDR3 has 15 amino acids. Germline-derived CDR1 and CDR2 are LNHNV and YYDKDF (reference sequence). The junction had 10 bases not matched to a gene; V was cut back by 5 bases and J by 4 bases.

This clonotype was seen ten or more times. The chain employs TRBV7-2 and TRBJ1-4, with 8 bases that match TRBD1. The V gene's germline CDR1 is SGHTA and CDR2 FQGNSA. The CDR3 consists of 15 residues. Trimming cost V 0 bases and J 5 bases; bases outside gene matches: 2. This CDR3 reads CASSLASGGNEKLFF. Here the CDR3 DNA reads TGTGCCAGCAGCTTAGCGTCAGGGGGCAATGAAAAACTGTTTTTT.

This clonotype was recorded at least ten times. The chain carries TRBV7-9 and TRBJ1-6; possibly TRBD1 for D (5 bases). Between the trimmed V and J ends, which lost 5 bases and 7 bases, there was a span of 12 bases. CDR1 and CDR2 (germline): SEHNR, FQNEAQ (reference sequence). The CDR3 has 14 residues. This chain's CDR3 is CASSATVGNSPLHF. In DNA form, the CDR3 reads TGTGCCAGCAGCGCGACAGTCGGAAATTCACCCCTCCACTTT.

This clonotype has more than one count but fewer than ten. The V call is TRBV20-1, the J call TRBJ2-5; D may be TRBD1 (5 bases). The CDR3 contains 15 residues. V lost 1 base and J 1 base, leaving 13 bases between the germline ends. Germline lookup yields CDR1 DFQATT and CDR2 SNEGSKA (reference sequence). CDR3 nucleotides: TGCAGTGCTAGAGTCATGGGGCAGCTCCAAGAGACCCAGTACTTC. Translating it yields CSARVMGQLQETQYF.

The sample holds many counts of this clonotype. The chain recombines TRBV4-1 with TRBJ2-2; 7 nucleotides align to TRBD1. The ends lost 1 base at V and 6 bases at J; junction bases unmatched: 8. The CDR3 loop spans 16 amino acids. From germline, CDR1 is MGHRA and CDR2 YSYEKL. CDR3 loop: CASSQADRSPPGELFF. The CDR3 DNA follows: TGCGCCAGCAGCCAAGCGGACAGGAGCCCCCCCGGGGAGCTGTTTTTT.

The J gene is TRBJ1-5, the V gene TRBV19; 8 bases fit TRBD1. Losses at the gene ends were 1 base for V and 2 bases for J; bases not matched to a gene: 4. The length of the CDR3 is 16 residues. Germline assignment: CDR1 LNHDA and CDR2 SQIVND (reference sequence). Here the CDR3 DNA reads TGTGCCAGTAGTATAGCAGGACAGGGCGGCAATCAGCCCCAGCATTTT. It yields the protein CASSIAGQGGNQPQHF.